What follows are 19 T cell receptor beta chains derived from one specimen sequenced in a study of read filtering for tumor transcriptome and immune sequencing. Molecular barcoded adaptors covering alpha/delta and beta/gamma chains were used on around 370 ng RNA. MiXCR, run by TCRdb on the reads, gives a single entry per CDR3 protein. The table shows roughly 90,000 distinct CDR3 sequences, with 9% to 15% occurring only once. The sequenced sample was a population of CD138-negative cells sorted from bone marrow. The source is a donor at least 40 years old with multiple myeloma.

As for this clonotype: Germline is not matched at one junction end, which may reflect a read error. The chain links TRBV5-6 to TRBJ2-2, with D possibly TRBD1 on 6 matching bases. CDR1 SGHDT and CDR2 YYEEEE come from the germline V gene. This CDR3 is 16 amino acids long. This chain's CDR3 is CAGSWGSGVNTGELFF. The CDR3 DNA follows: TGTGCCGGCAGCTGGGGGTCAGGGGTAAACACCGGGGAGCTGTTTTTT.

V and J are TRBV29-1 and TRBJ1-3; possible D gene TRBD1, 6 bases. Looked up from germline, CDR1 is SQVTM and CDR2 is ANQGSEA. There are 14 residues in the CDR3. Trimming removed 7 bases from V and 0 bases from J, with 13 bases in between. CDR3 DNA: TGCAGCGCAAGGACAGCAGGCTCTGGAAACACCATATATTTT. It encodes CSARTAGSGNTIYF.

This clonotype was recorded a few times. This chain uses TRBV10-1 with TRBJ2-1; 8 bases fit TRBD1. Germline CDR1 is WNHNN and CDR2 is SYGVQD (reference sequence). The CDR3 is made up of 15 amino acids. With 9 bases clipped from V and 7 bases from J, the junction kept 14 bases outside the gene matches. Written as DNA, the CDR3 is TGCGCCAGTAGCGAAAGACAGGGGCGTTTGAATGAGCAGTTCTTC. Protein: CASSERQGRLNEQFF.

Many counts were recorded for this clonotype. CDR3 amino acids: CSARAGGKTEAFF. In DNA, the CDR3 is TGCAGTGCTAGGGCAGGGGGAAAAACTGAAGCTTTCTTT. The V call is TRBV20-1, the J call TRBJ1-1, with TRBD1 identical over 7 bases. The V gene end was trimmed by 3 bases and the J gene end by 5 bases; junction bases not matched to a gene: 6. Germline V CDR1 and CDR2: DFQATT, SNEGSKA (reference sequence). CDR3 length equals 13 residues.

This clonotype was seen a few times. The chain carries TRBV20-1 and TRBJ2-1; D perhaps matches TRBD1 (5 bases). This CDR3 is built from 14 residues. The germline V gene has CDR1 DFQATT and CDR2 SNEGSKA (reference sequence). V was cut by 8 bases and J by 0 bases, with 14 bases left in between. CDR3 nucleotides: TGCAGTCCCATGGGGCGACACTCCTACAATGAGCAGTTCTTC. Protein sequence: CSPMGRHSYNEQFF.

In its sample, this clonotype was seen many times. The chain couples TRBV10-3 to TRBJ2-6; D is unclear. The CDR3 consists of 15 residues. V was cut by 3 bases and J by 1 base, with 7 bases left in between. Germline V lookup: CDR1 ENHRY, CDR2 SYGVKD. The chain's CDR3 is CAISDQKSGANVLTF. CDR3 sequence (DNA): TGTGCCATCAGTGACCAGAAATCTGGGGCCAACGTCCTGACTTTC.

There are many counts of this clonotype. The V call is TRBV6-5, the J call TRBJ2-5; TRBD1 matches 7 bases. The CDR3 covers 14 residues. Per germline, CDR1 MNHEY and CDR2 SVGAGI. V shed 7 bases, J shed 2 bases, and the junction held 7 bases outside the gene matches. The CDR3 is CASTPGQWQETQYF. The CDR3 DNA is TGTGCCAGCACACCGGGACAGTGGCAAGAGACCCAGTACTTC.

This clonotype was recorded many times. V usage is TRBV7-8 and J usage is TRBJ2-7; D is unclear. The CDR3 contains 12 residues. The germline V and J ends were trimmed by 6 bases and 6 bases, with 12 bases remaining between them. CDR1 and CDR2 from the germline V gene are SGHVS and FQNEAQ. The CDR3 bases are TGTGCCAGCAGTCATGCACGTCTCGAGCAGTACTTC. Its translation: CASSHARLEQYF.

This clonotype was counted ten times or more. This rearrangement joins TRBV9 to TRBJ2-2; 7 nucleotides match TRBD2. Trimming at V came to 3 bases and at J to 6 bases, leaving 5 bases not matched to a gene. Germline lookup yields CDR1 SGDLS and CDR2 YYNGEE. The CDR3 is 14 amino acids. CDR3 amino acids: CASSDRREAGELFF. CDR3 sequence (DNA): TGTGCCAGCAGCGACAGACGGGAGGCCGGGGAGCTGTTTTTT.

The table lists this clonotype with many counts. V is TRBV29-1 and J is TRBJ1-2; unclear D gene. V lost 0 bases to trimming and J lost 0 bases, with 14 bases between them. Germline V gene sequence: CDR1 SQVTM, CDR2 ANQGSEA. The CDR3 consists of 16 residues. CDR3 loop: CSVEDVRNLANYGYTF. For the CDR3, the DNA is TGCAGCGTTGAAGATGTCCGGAACCTAGCTAACTATGGCTACACCTTC.

This clonotype was observed many times. This sequence joins TRBV10-3 and TRBJ2-2, with 9 positions matching TRBD2. The CDR3 runs 16 residues. J lost 4 bases, V lost 5 bases, and 8 bases had no gene match. CDR1 is ENHRY, CDR2 SYGVKD, per germline. In nucleotides, the CDR3 is TGTGCCATCAGTTCTGGTAGCGGGGGAGTCACCGGGGAGCTGTTTTTT. As protein: CAISSGSGGVTGELFF.

In this sample, this clonotype turned up many times. The chain has TRBV18 and TRBJ1-2, with D maybe TRBD1 (5 bases). The CDR3 sequence is 14 residues long. CDR1 and CDR2 (germline): KGHSH, LQKENI. V shed 6 bases and J shed 2 bases, with 13 bases lying between them. The CDR3 DNA follows: TGTGCCAGCTCTCCGGGACCGACCAACTATGGCTACACCTTC. Translated, it gives CASSPGPTNYGYTF.

This clonotype was counted only a few times. V gene TRBV19 combines with J gene TRBJ1-3; perhaps TRBD1 as D (5 bases). There are 14 residues in the CDR3. Germline V gene data show CDR1 as LNHDA and CDR2 as SQIVND (reference sequence). Trimming left V 10 bases short and J 0 bases short, with 13 bases between. Here the CDR3 DNA reads TGTGCCACCCAGACAGTCGACTCTGGAAACACCATATATTTT. Translation gives CATQTVDSGNTIYF.

In this sample, this clonotype turned up a few times. The chain links TRBV7-2 to TRBJ2-1; D is tentatively TRBD1 or TRBD2 (5 bases each). Germline values: CDR1 SGHTA, CDR2 FQGNSA. CDR3 size: 15 residues. Trimming took 1 base from V and 4 from J, leaving 11 bases between them. CDR3 region: CASSLDGAGYNEQFF. The CDR3 nucleotides are TGTGCCAGCAGCTTAGACGGGGCAGGTTACAATGAGCAGTTCTTC. Using reference TRBV7-2 and TRBJ2-1 for the parts outside the CDR3, the full variable domain is GAGVSQSPSNKVTEKGKDVELRCDPISGHTALYWYRQSLGQGLEFLIYFQGNSAPDKSGLPSDRFSAERTGGSVSTLTIQRTQQEDSAVYLCASSLDGAGYNEQFFGPGTRLTVL.

This clonotype showed up many times. The chain combines TRBV20-1 with TRBJ2-2; 8 bases match TRBD1. Germline lookup yields CDR1 DFQATT and CDR2 SNEGSKA (reference sequence). V was pared by 6 bases and J by 1 base, with 7 bases of the junction left unmatched. This CDR3 is built from 15 residues. CDR3 sequence: CSAKQGGGNTGELFF. CDR3 in DNA: TGCAGTGCAAAACAGGGGGGAGGGAACACCGGGGAGCTGTTTTTT.

This clonotype was observed at least ten times. The gene calls are TRBV25-1 and TRBJ2-3; D uncertain. Trimming removed 6 bases from V and 0 bases from J, with 16 bases in between. Germline lookup yields CDR1 MGHDK and CDR2 SYGVNS. The CDR3 is 16 amino acids. The CDR3 coding sequence is TGTGCCAGCAGCGCCTACAGCGACCCGAGCACAGATACGCAGTATTTT. Protein product: CASSAYSDPSTDTQYF. Full variable domain (missing parts from reference TRBV25-1 and TRBJ2-3): EADIYQTPRYLVIGTGKKITLECSQTMGHDKMYWYQQDPGMELHLIHYSYGVNSTEKGDLSSESTVSRIRTEHFPLTLESARPSHTSQYLCASSAYSDPSTDTQYFGPGTRLTVL.

This clonotype turned up a few times. The chain links TRBV20-1 to TRBJ2-3; 8 bases are shared with TRBD2. The germline CDR1 and CDR2 sequences are DFQATT and SNEGSKA (reference sequence). The CDR3 runs 15 residues. V was pared by 1 base and J by 7 bases, with 10 bases of the junction left unmatched. In DNA, the CDR3 is TGCAGTGCTAGAGCTGAGCGGGAGCCAATCCATACGCAGTATTTT. Amino acids: CSARAEREPIHTQYF.

This clonotype was detected ten times or more. The chain recombines TRBV6-5 with TRBJ1-1; 9 bases agree with TRBD1. Trimming removed 3 bases from V and 1 base from J; junction bases left unmatched: 6. Germline loops: CDR1 MNHEY, CDR2 SVGAGI. The CDR3 length is 16 residues. The CDR3 loop reads CASSYGTGGPNTEAFF. The CDR3 nucleotides are TGTGCCAGCAGTTATGGAACAGGGGGCCCGAACACTGAAGCTTTCTTT.

This clonotype has ten or more counts. The chain recombines TRBV20-1 with TRBJ2-1, with a weak D call TRBD2 (5 bases). The CDR3 sequence is 15 residues long. The V end was cut by 6 bases, the J end by 3 bases, with 18 bases between. The V gene's germline CDR1 is DFQATT and CDR2 SNEGSKA (reference sequence). CDR3 amino acids: CSAISGLAIYNEQFF. CDR3 sequence (DNA): TGCAGTGCCATATCCGGACTCGCCATCTACAATGAGCAGTTCTTC.